Listed below are T cell receptor beta chains from one sample, sequenced in a study of cytomegalovirus exposure and HLA in healthy donors. Measured with immunoSEQ multiplex PCR; TCRdb has only the in-frame clones, and not every one. The sample holds fewer than 250,000 clones, about three quarters seen once. Sequences were obtained from PBMCs. Every receptor here comes from a man aged 35 to 55 in good health and CMV-seronegative. The CDR3 runs from the conserved cysteine through the conserved F or W. The D gene is left open where the match is weak. Expanded clones are given a class, and other clones once, few, many or no size at all.

>TRBD2|TRBJ2-1|.|TRBV7-9
CSSSLGLAGVTYNEQFF
TGTTCCAGCAGCTTAGGGCTAGCGGGAGTTACTTACAATGAGCAGTTCTTC
>TRBD1|TRBJ1-5|.|TRBV30
CAWSASRGAGSSQHF
TGTGCCTGGAGTGCCTCCAGGGGGGCTGGGTCGTCCCAGCATTTT
>.|TRBJ2-7|.|TRBV7-8
CASSSDADYEQYF
TGTGCCAGCAGCTCGGATGCGGACTACGAGCAGTACTTC
>.|TRBJ1-2|.|TRBV30
CAWSVGRAGYGYTF
TGTGCCTGGAGTGTAGGCAGGGCTGGCTATGGCTACACCTTC
>.|TRBJ1-2|.|TRBV15
CATSSTAPGEGGYTF
TGTGCCACCAGCAGCACGGCACCCGGGGAGGGTGGCTACACCTTC
>TRBD1|TRBJ2-2|.|TRBV18
CASSPQTGGVTGELFF
TGTGCCAGCTCACCACAGACAGGGGGCGTCACCGGGGAGCTGTTTTTT
>TRBD2|TRBJ2-1|.|TRBV28
CASSRLAGDDKFF
TGTGCCAGCAGTCGACTAGCGGGAGATGATAAGTTCTTC
>.|TRBJ2-3|.|TRBV7-9
CASSPLGGGRITDTQYF
TGTGCCAGCAGCCCTCTAGGGGGCGGGAGGATCACAGATACGCAGTATTTT
>TRBD2|TRBJ2-5|.|TRBV6-1
CASTSGGETQYF
TGTGCCAGCACTAGCGGTGGGGAGACCCAGTACTTC
>.|TRBJ2-3|.|TRBV5-6
CASYEGTSTDTQYF
TGTGCCAGCTACGAGGGGACTAGCACAGATACGCAGTATTTT
>TRBD1|TRBJ2-1|.|TRBV29-1
CSVDGGDRGAYNEQFF
TGCAGCGTTGATGGAGGGGACAGGGGAGCCTACAATGAGCAGTTCTTC
>.|TRBJ1-1|.|TRBV28
CASNSQGGAGTEAFF
TGTGCCAGCAACTCCCAAGGAGGGGCAGGCACTGAAGCTTTCTTT
>.|TRBJ2-3|.|TRBV11-1
CASTPRGGDTQYF
TGTGCCAGCACCCCCCGGGGAGGTGATACGCAGTATTTT
>TRBD1|TRBJ2-1|few|TRBV4-2
CASSPYDRGQVNEQFF
TGTGCCAGCAGCCCCTACGACAGGGGGCAGGTAAATGAGCAGTTCTTC
>TRBD2|TRBJ2-7|.|TRBV5-1
CASSLGVDSGSRGEQYF
TGCGCCAGCAGCTTGGGAGTCGATAGCGGGAGCAGGGGAGAGCAGTACTTC
>TRBD1|TRBJ1-4|.|TRBV25-1
CASSHGTVEKLFF
TGTGCCAGCAGCCACGGGACAGTAGAAAAACTGTTTTTT
>.|TRBJ2-1|.|TRBV7-2
CASSPGNEQFF
TGTGCCAGCAGCCCAGGCAATGAGCAGTTCTTC
>TRBD1|TRBJ1-6|.|TRBV5-1
CASSQGQGFRSPLHF
TGCGCCAGCAGCCAGGGACAGGGATTTCGTTCACCCCTCCACTTT
>.|TRBJ2-2|.|TRBV5-6
CASSLVSGRSVGELFF
TGTGCCAGCAGCTTGGTTAGCGGTCGTAGCGTGGGGGAGCTGTTTTTT
>.|TRBJ1-1|.|TRBV6-5
CASSYSRGTEAFF
TGTGCCAGCAGTTACTCGAGGGGGACTGAAGCTTTCTTT
>TRBD1|TRBJ2-1|.|TRBV6-1
CASANRGGEQFF
TGTGCCAGCGCGAACAGGGGTGGTGAGCAGTTCTTC
>TRBD1|TRBJ1-1|.|TRBV28
CASRNTGQAEAFF
TGTGCCAGCAGAAATACCGGACAGGCTGAAGCTTTCTTT
>.|TRBJ1-1|.|TRBV4-1
CASSQDRRERTEAFF
TGCGCCAGCAGCCAAGATCGGAGAGAGCGGACTGAAGCTTTCTTT
>TRBD1|TRBJ2-7|.|TRBV25-1
CASSQGQVYEQYF
TGTGCCAGCAGTCAGGGACAGGTATACGAGCAGTACTTC
>TRBD1|TRBJ2-5|few|TRBV11-1
CASSLLQGQETQYF
TGTGCCAGCAGCTTATTACAGGGGCAAGAGACCCAGTACTTC
>TRBD2|TRBJ2-5|.|TRBV2
CASSGASGGLQETQYF
TGTGCCAGCAGTGGGGCTAGCGGGGGACTACAAGAGACCCAGTACTTC
>.|TRBJ1-5|few|TRBV6-1
CASSEFANQPQHF
TGTGCCAGCAGTGAATTTGCGAATCAGCCCCAGCATTTT
>TRBD2|TRBJ2-3|.|TRBV7-9
CSSSSTSGSGSDTQYF
TGTTCCAGCAGCAGTACTAGCGGGAGCGGGTCAGATACGCAGTATTTT
>.|TRBJ1-5|.|TRBV30
CAWSLQGRAQHF
TGTGCCTGGAGCCTCCAGGGTCGGGCCCAGCATTTT
>.|TRBJ1-1|once|TRBV5-5
CASSLTPLQNTEAFF
TGTGCCAGCAGCTTAACCCCTTTACAGAACACTGAAGCTTTCTTT
>.|TRBJ2-2|.|TRBV5-4
CAVGQGTNTGELFF
TGTGCCGTGGGGCAGGGGACGAACACCGGGGAGCTGTTTTTT
>TRBD2|TRBJ2-1|once|TRBV9
CASSATGGGNEQFF
TGTGCCAGCAGCGCCACGGGGGGGGGCAATGAGCAGTTCTTC
>TRBD1|TRBJ1-6|.|TRBV4-3
CASSQGTGNSPLHF
TGCGCCAGCAGCCAAGGGACAGGCAATTCACCCCTCCACTTT
>TRBD1|TRBJ2-7|.|TRBV6-5
CASKTQGAYEQYF
TGTGCCAGCAAAACTCAGGGGGCCTACGAGCAGTACTTC
>.|TRBJ1-3|.|TRBV9
CASSVVSSGNTIYF
TGTGCCAGCAGCGTAGTGAGCTCTGGAAACACCATATATTTT
>.|TRBJ1-2|.|TRBV29-1
CSVESQGSYGYTF
TGCAGCGTTGAATCCCAGGGAAGCTATGGCTACACCTTC
>TRBD1|TRBJ2-6|.|TRBV5-6
CASSSDLRDRDSGANVLTF
TGTGCCAGCAGCTCCGACCTCCGGGACAGGGACTCTGGGGCCAACGTCCTGACTTTC
>TRBD1|TRBJ2-5|.|TRBV7-3
CASSFTGTGDTQYF
TGTGCCAGCAGCTTCACCGGGACAGGGGACACCCAGTACTTC
>TRBD1|TRBJ2-2|.|TRBV4-2
CASSGQGGTGELFF
TGTGCCAGCAGCGGACAGGGTGGCACCGGGGAGCTGTTTTTT
>TRBD1|TRBJ1-1|.|TRBV7-3
CASSPGPQGAWNTEAFF
TGTGCCAGCAGCCCAGGGCCCCAGGGGGCGTGGAACACTGAAGCTTTCTTT
>.|TRBJ2-1|.|TRBV19
CASSLEGRAYNEQFF
TGTGCCAGTAGCCTGGAAGGGCGGGCCTACAATGAGCAGTTCTTC
>.|TRBJ2-1|.|TRBV27
CASSIVPYNEQFF
TGTGCCAGCAGTATTGTCCCGTACAATGAGCAGTTCTTC
>.|TRBJ2-3|once|TRBV15
CATSRAGLEITDTQYF
TGTGCCACCAGCAGAGCCGGACTCGAGATCACAGATACGCAGTATTTT
>TRBD1|TRBJ2-5|.|TRBV19
CASSRDRVVETQYF
TGTGCCAGTAGTCGGGACAGGGTCGTGGAGACCCAGTACTTC
>.|TRBJ1-4|.|TRBV5-1
CASKGGVFNEKLFF
TGCGCCAGCAAGGGCGGGGTATTTAATGAAAAACTGTTTTTT
>.|TRBJ2-1|.|TRBV6-1
CASSGQLRSYNEQFF
TGTGCCAGCAGTGGACAGTTACGCTCCTACAATGAGCAGTTCTTC